Listed below are T cell receptor beta chains from one sample, sequenced in a study of blood T cell repertoires in COVID-19. Repertoires were generated with immunoSEQ multiplex PCR, while TCRdb's copy carries only in-frame clones and drops some. The table has around 620,000 clones, 85% to 90% seen once. The sequenced sample consisted of peripheral blood. All receptors derive from a woman in her late teens or twenties with acute or convalescent COVID-19. CDR3s include the opening cysteine and the closing phenylalanine or tryptophan. Fields, in order: J gene, V gene, clone size, CDR3 length, D gene, CDR3 protein, CDR3 DNA. D genes are given only for firm matches. Size is stated for part of the rows, as once, few or many counts, or as a class when the clone is expanded.

TRBJ2-1,TRBV7-9,.,17,.,CVPAPSRTSGGAGEQFF,.
TRBJ1-4,TRBV9,.,15,.,CASSVGLEQLGKLFF,TGTGCCAGCAGCGTAGGTCTCGAACAGCTGGGAAAACTGTTTTTT
TRBJ1-6,TRBV27,.,15,.,CASSLFQVPGNNLHF,TGTGCCAGCAGTTTGTTCCAGGTTCCAGGGAATAACCTCCACTTT
TRBJ1-2,TRBV7-6,.,18,TRBD1,CASSLTGTGHIGSGGYTF,TGTGCCAGCAGCTTAACCGGGACAGGGCATATAGGCTCAGGTGGCTACACCTTC
TRBJ2-1,TRBV20-1,.,11,.,CSARAEGTQFF,TGCAGTGCTAGAGCGGAGGGTACGCAGTTCTTC
TRBJ1-5,TRBV19,.,14,.,CASSTDRGNQPQHF,TGTGCCAGTAGTACAGATAGGGGGAATCAGCCCCAGCATTTT
TRBJ2-1,TRBV7-6,.,15,.,CASSPGLEPYNEQFF,TGTGCCAGCAGCCCAGGGCTGGAGCCATACAATGAGCAGTTCTTC
TRBJ1-2,TRBV30,.,13,.,CAWSASTVHGYTF,TGTGCCTGGAGTGCAAGCACAGTCCATGGCTACACCTTC
TRBJ1-2,TRBV6-5,once,14,.,CASRALGTHYGYTF,TGTGCCAGCAGGGCTTTGGGGACTCACTATGGCTACACCTTC
TRBJ2-2,TRBV5-1,.,16,TRBD1,CASSSPDRTNTGELFF,TGCGCCAGCAGCTCACCGGACAGGACGAACACCGGGGAGCTGTTTTTT
TRBJ2-1,TRBV5-1,.,15,TRBD2,CASSLGLAGWNEQFF,TGCGCCAGCAGCTTGGGACTAGCGGGGTGGAATGAGCAGTTCTTC
TRBJ2-2,TRBV6-5,.,15,.,CASSWVRGNTGELFF,TGTGCCAGCAGTTGGGTTAGGGGGAACACCGGGGAGCTGTTTTTT
TRBJ2-6,TRBV3-1/TRBV3-2,.,14,.,CASSQATGANVLTF,TGTGCCAGCAGCCAAGCAACTGGGGCCAACGTCCTGACTTTC
TRBJ1-5,TRBV14,.,15,.,CASSQDQQVNQPQHF,TGTGCCAGCAGCCAAGATCAACAGGTAAATCAGCCCCAGCATTTT
TRBJ2-3,TRBV9,.,17,TRBD2,CASSVEASGGNTDTQYF,TGTGCCAGCAGCGTAGAGGCTAGCGGGGGAAACACAGATACGCAGTATTTT
TRBJ2-5,TRBV6-2/TRBV6-3,.,15,.,CASSYGGAGQETQYF,TGTGCCAGCAGTTACGGGGGGGCCGGCCAAGAGACCCAGTACTTC